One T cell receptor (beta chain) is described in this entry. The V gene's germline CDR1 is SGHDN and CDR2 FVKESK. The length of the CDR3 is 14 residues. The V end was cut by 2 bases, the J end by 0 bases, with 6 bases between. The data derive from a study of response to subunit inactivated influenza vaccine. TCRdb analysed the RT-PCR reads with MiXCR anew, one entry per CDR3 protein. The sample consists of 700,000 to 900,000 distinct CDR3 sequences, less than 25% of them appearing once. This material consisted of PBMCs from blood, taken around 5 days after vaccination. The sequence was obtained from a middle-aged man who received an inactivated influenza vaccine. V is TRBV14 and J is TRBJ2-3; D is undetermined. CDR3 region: CASSQTVSTDTQYF. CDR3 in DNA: TGTGCCAGCAGCCAAACAGTTAGCACAGATACGCAGTATTTT.